This T cell receptor (delta chain) originates from a study of gamma-delta chains in newborns, infants, children. Turning to the study itself: Microbial exposure reportedly drives polyclonal innate γδ T cell expansion after birth.

Trimming removed 0 bases from V and 0 bases from J; junction bases left unmatched: 7. CDR3 length: 20 amino acids. Germline V CDR1 and CDR2: GEAIGNYY, EKD. TCRdb reapplied CATT to the reads. The table lists several thousand delta-chain clones, about 10% of them singletons. The sequencing input was blood. The chain has TRDV2 and TRDJ3; 10 bases are a match to TRDD3. The origin of this receptor is a child who was a newborn, infant or young child, either healthy, febrile or measles-vaccinated (not recorded which). The CDR3 coding sequence is TGTGCCTGTGACACCTACTGGGGGATCCTGAGCTCCTGGGACACCCGACAGATGTTTTTC. As protein: CACDTYWGILSSWDTRQMFF.